What follows are 17 T cell receptor beta chains derived from one specimen sequenced in a study of blood T cell repertoires in COVID-19. Data came from immunoSEQ multiplex PCR; TCRdb stores just in-frame clones and leaves some out. The sample holds 300,000 or so clones; about 90% are singletons and the top ten take 3.7%. Sequences were obtained from peripheral blood. These receptors were collected from a woman between 40 and 55 years old with acute or convalescent COVID-19.

The rearrangement links TRBV15 to TRBJ2-7; D not certain. Trimming removed 1 base at V and 5 bases at J, with 15 bases between. There are 15 residues in the CDR3. Germline V lookup: CDR1 LNHNV, CDR2 YYDKDF (reference sequence). CDR3 sequence: CATSRGGIPNHEQYV. The CDR3 DNA sequence: TGTGCCACCAGCAGAGGCGGAATCCCTAACCACGAGCAGTACGTC.

About this clone itself: The identical CDR3 is also encoded by other nucleotide sequences in the sample. J is TRBJ1-4 and V is TRBV2; unclear D gene. The CDR3 runs 11 residues. The germline gives CDR1 SNHLY, CDR2 FYNNEI. Trimming left V 2 bases short and J 8 bases short, with 3 bases between. CDR3 loop: CASSESEKLFF. DNA for the CDR3: TGTGCCAGCAGTGAATCGGAAAAACTGTTTTTT. The whole variable domain, filled in from reference TRBV2 and TRBJ1-4, reads EPEVTQTPSHQVTQMGQEVILRCVPISNHLYFYWYRQILGQKVEFLVSFYNNEISEKSEIFDDQFSVERPDGSNFTLKIRSTKLEDSAMYFCASSESEKLFFGSGTQLSVL.

The CDR3 here is CSVEGRTWGEQFF. CDR3 DNA sequence: TGCAGCGTTGAGGGGCGGACCTGGGGTGAGCAGTTCTTC. The rearrangement links TRBV29-1 to TRBJ2-1, with D maybe TRBD1 (5 bases). The V gene lost 3 bases and the J gene lost 9 bases, with 15 bases spanning the gap. CDR3 size: 13 residues. CDR1 is SQVTM and CDR2 is ANQGSEA in the germline V gene.

Here the CDR3 reads CASSQVGKRLAGGPETQYF. The CDR3 DNA follows: TGTGCCAGCAGCCAAGTTGGAAAGCGACTAGCGGGGGGGCCGGAGACCCAGTACTTC. The rearrangement joins TRBV4-2 to TRBJ2-5; 14 bases map to TRBD2. The CDR3 runs 19 residues. CDR1 is LGHNA, CDR2 YNFKEQ, per germline. With 1 base clipped from V and 5 bases from J, the junction kept 12 bases outside the gene matches.

The chain recombines TRBV5-1 with TRBJ2-2, with TRBD2 matching over 14 bases. This CDR3 contains 18 residues. Germline-derived CDR1 and CDR2 are SGHRS and YFSETQ. Trimming removed 2 bases from V and 6 bases from J; junction bases left unmatched: 9. For the CDR3, the DNA is TGCGCCAGCAGCTTACGGACTAGCGGGGGGCCAGTGGCCGGGGAGCTGTTTTTT. Translated, it gives CASSLRTSGGPVAGELFF.

Remarks on this clone: Other nucleotide sequences in the sample specify the same CDR3. The chain links TRBV10-2 to TRBJ2-7, with D possibly TRBD2 on 5 matching bases. V dropped 3 bases and J dropped 7 bases, with 7 bases sitting between them. The germline V gene encodes CDR1 WSHSY and CDR2 SAAADI. The CDR3 is 11 amino acids. DNA for the CDR3: TGCGCCAGCAGTGAAGGCGGGGAGCAGTACGTC. This encodes CASSEGGEQYV.

With regard to this clone: Other DNA sequences in this specimen translate into the identical CDR3. The genes are TRBV11-2 and TRBJ2-5; TRBD2 is a possible D gene (7 bases). Per germline, CDR1 SGHAT and CDR2 FQNNGV. The CDR3 runs to 17 residues. V was trimmed by 1 base and J by 4 bases, leaving 19 bases between them. As DNA, the CDR3 is TGTGCCAGCAGCTTAGGGGAGGGGGGGCCCGAGGGAGAGACCCAGTACTTC. Translating gives CASSLGEGGPEGETQYF. Based on the CDR3 plus reference TRBV11-2 and TRBJ2-5, the full variable domain is EAGVAQSPRYKIIEKRQSVAFWCNPISGHATLYWYQQILGQGPKLLIQFQNNGVVDDSQLPKDRFSAERLKGVDSTLKIQPAKLEDSAVYLCASSLGEGGPEGETQYFGPGTRLLVL.

V is TRBV18 and J is TRBJ1-2; 8 bases map to TRBD1. The CDR3 runs to 12 residues. V trimming: 3 bases; J trimming: 12 bases; junction bases outside the gene matches: 6. Germline-derived CDR1 and CDR2 are KGHSH and LQKENI. The CDR3 spells CASSPQGAVNTF. For the CDR3, the DNA is TGTGCCAGCTCACCTCAGGGGGCTGTTAACACCTTC.

V usage is TRBV3-1 (or the pseudogene TRBV3-2) and J usage is TRBJ1-2, with unresolved D. V lost 1 base to trimming and J lost 5 bases, with 5 bases between them. The CDR3 covers 12 residues. Germline V gene sequence: CDR1 LGHDT, CDR2 YNNKEL (reference sequence). This CDR3 is CASSQVEYGYTF. The CDR3 DNA follows: TGTGCCAGCAGCCAAGTCGAGTATGGCTACACCTTC.

J is TRBJ1-5 and V is TRBV6-5; 9 bases match TRBD1. The CDR3 is 14 amino acids. Germline loops: CDR1 MNHEY, CDR2 SVGAGI. V lost 5 bases to trimming and J lost 4 bases; unmatched junction nucleotides: 3. The CDR3 loop is CASSRGQGNQPQHF. CDR3 nucleotides: TGTGCCAGCAGTAGAGGACAGGGGAATCAGCCCCAGCATTTT.

This clone appeared once. CDR3 in amino acids: CASSEAPPAHYGYTF. CDR3 DNA: TGTGCCAGCAGTGAAGCGCCCCCAGCGCACTATGGCTACACCTTC. The rearrangement links TRBV6-1 to TRBJ1-2, with D hard to call. This CDR3 region has 15 residues. The V end lost 0 bases, the J end lost 3 bases, and 11 bases lay between the germline ends. CDR1 is MNHNS and CDR2 is SASEGT in the germline V gene.

This chain links TRBV5-5 with TRBJ2-7, with 7 bases matching TRBD2. The CDR3 is made up of 15 amino acids. The germline gives CDR1 SGHKS, CDR2 YYEKEE (reference sequence). V trimming: 0 bases; J trimming: 1 base; junction bases outside the gene matches: 4. The CDR3 coding sequence is TGTGCCAGCAGCTTGGGAATAGCGGGTTCCTACGAGCAGTACGTC. It encodes CASSLGIAGSYEQYV.

This chain joins TRBV3-1 (or the pseudogene TRBV3-2) and TRBJ2-6; D remains unclear. The CDR3 sequence is 15 residues long. Between the trimmed V and J ends, which lost 0 bases and 1 base, there was a span of 4 bases. Germline loops: CDR1 LGHDT, CDR2 YNNKEL (reference sequence). CDR3 sequence (DNA): TGTGCCAGCAGCCAAGACCTTTCTGGGGCCAACGTCCTGACTTTC. Translating gives CASSQDLSGANVLTF.

The chain is built from TRBV20-1 and TRBJ2-1; 8 nucleotides agree with TRBD2. The CDR3 has 16 amino acids. The V gene's germline CDR1 is DFQATT and CDR2 SNEGSKA (reference sequence). V dropped 3 bases and J dropped 2; count of bases not matched to a gene: 9. CDR3 DNA sequence: TGCAGTGCTAGTGAGGTGCGGCGGGGGGCCTACAATGAGCAGTTCTTC. Translating gives CSASEVRRGAYNEQFF.

The chain uses TRBV6-5 and TRBJ2-6; the D gene is possibly TRBD1 (5 bases). Trimming shortened V by 7 bases and J by 0 bases, and 10 bases separated the two germline ends. Germline V gives CDR1 MNHEY, CDR2 SVGAGI. This CDR3 is 15 amino acids long. The CDR3 is CASTPGRSGANVLTF. The CDR3 DNA reads as TGTGCCAGCACCCCAGGGCGCTCTGGGGCCAACGTCCTGACTTTC.

This chain joins TRBV5-1 and TRBJ1-1; D gene uncertain. Per the germline V gene, CDR1 is SGHRS and CDR2 is YFSETQ. CDR3 length equals 13 residues. Deletions cut 9 bases from V and 1 base from J, with 13 bases between. DNA of the CDR3: TGCGCCACAGCGACCACAAGGAACACTGAAGCTTTCTTT. Encoded protein: CATATTRNTEAFF.

V is TRBV11-2 and J is TRBJ1-5; D is undetermined. This CDR3 has 14 residues. From germline, CDR1 is SGHAT and CDR2 FQNNGV. Trimming removed 2 bases from V and 4 bases from J, with 9 bases in between. The chain's CDR3 is CASSLIGGNQPQHF. The CDR3 nucleotides are TGTGCCAGCAGCTTAATAGGAGGGAATCAGCCCCAGCATTTT.